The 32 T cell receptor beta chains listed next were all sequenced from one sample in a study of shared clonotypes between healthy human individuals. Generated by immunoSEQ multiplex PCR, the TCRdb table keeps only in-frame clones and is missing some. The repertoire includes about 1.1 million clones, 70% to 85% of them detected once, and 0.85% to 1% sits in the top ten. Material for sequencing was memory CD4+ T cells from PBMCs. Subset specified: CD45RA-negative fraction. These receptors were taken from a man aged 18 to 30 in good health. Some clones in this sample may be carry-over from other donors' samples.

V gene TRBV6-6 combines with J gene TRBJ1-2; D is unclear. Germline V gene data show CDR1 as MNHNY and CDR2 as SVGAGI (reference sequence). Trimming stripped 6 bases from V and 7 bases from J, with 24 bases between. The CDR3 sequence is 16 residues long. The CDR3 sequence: CASRQGYAAQSGGYTF. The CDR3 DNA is TGTGCCAGCAGGCAAGGGTACGCGGCCCAGTCGGGTGGCTACACCTTC.

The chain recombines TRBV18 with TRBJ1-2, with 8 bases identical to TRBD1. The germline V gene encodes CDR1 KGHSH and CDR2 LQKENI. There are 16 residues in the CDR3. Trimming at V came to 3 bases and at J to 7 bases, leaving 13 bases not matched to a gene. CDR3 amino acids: CASSPRQGMEVRGYTF. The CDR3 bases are TGTGCCAGCTCACCGAGACAGGGGATGGAAGTTCGTGGCTACACCTTC.

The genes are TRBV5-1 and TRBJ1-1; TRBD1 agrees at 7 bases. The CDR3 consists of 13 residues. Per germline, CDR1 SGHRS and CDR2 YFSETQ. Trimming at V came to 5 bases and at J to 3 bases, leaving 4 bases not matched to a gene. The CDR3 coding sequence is TGCGCCAGCAGTTATGACAGGGACACTGAAGCTTTCTTT. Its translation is CASSYDRDTEAFF.

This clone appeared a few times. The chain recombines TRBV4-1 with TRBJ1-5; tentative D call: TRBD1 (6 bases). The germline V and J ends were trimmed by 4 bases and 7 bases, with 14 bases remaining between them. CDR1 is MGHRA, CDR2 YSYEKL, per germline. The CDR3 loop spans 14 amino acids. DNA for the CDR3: TGCGCCAGCAGCCCACAGGGAACCAGGCAGCCCCAGCATTTT. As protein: CASSPQGTRQPQHF.

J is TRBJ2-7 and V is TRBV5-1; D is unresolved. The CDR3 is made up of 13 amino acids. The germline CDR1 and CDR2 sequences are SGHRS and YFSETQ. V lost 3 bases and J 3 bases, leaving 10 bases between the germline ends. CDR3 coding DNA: TGCGCCAGCAGCTCGGACGGCGACTACGAGCAGTACTTC. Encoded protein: CASSSDGDYEQYF.

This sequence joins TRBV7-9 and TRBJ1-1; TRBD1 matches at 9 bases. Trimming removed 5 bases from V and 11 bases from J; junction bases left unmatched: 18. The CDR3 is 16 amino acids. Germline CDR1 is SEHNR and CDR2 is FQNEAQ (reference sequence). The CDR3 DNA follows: TGTGCCAGCAGCCAAGTGCCGGGACAGGGAACTTCAGGGGCTTTCTTT. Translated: CASSQVPGQGTSGAFF.

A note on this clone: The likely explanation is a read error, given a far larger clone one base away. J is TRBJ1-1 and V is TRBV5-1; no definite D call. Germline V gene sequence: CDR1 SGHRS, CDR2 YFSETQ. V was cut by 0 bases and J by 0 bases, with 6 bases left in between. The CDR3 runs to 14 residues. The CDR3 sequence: CASSLAAVNTEAFF. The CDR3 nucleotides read TGCGCCAGCAGCTTGGCGGCGGTGAACACTGAAGCTTTCTTT.

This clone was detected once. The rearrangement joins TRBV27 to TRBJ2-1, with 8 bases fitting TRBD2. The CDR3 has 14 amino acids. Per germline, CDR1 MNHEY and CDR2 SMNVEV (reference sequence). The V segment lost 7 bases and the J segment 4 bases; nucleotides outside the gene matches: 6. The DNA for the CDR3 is TGTGCCAGCAAGGAGCGGGAGCCATACAATGAGCAGTTCTTC. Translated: CASKEREPYNEQFF.

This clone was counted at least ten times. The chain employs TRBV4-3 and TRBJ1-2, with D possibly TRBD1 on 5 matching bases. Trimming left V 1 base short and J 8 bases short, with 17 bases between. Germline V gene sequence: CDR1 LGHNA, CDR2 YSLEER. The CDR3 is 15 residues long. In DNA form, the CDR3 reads TGCGCCAGCAGCCAAGGTGACAGCGGAAAGAGGGGCTACACCTTC. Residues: CASSQGDSGKRGYTF.

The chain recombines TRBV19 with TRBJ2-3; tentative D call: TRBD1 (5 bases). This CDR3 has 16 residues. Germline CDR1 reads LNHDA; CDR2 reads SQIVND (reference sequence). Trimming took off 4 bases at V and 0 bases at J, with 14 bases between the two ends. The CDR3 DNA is TGTGCCAGTAGTACCGGAGTGGGGCCCAGCACAGATACGCAGTATTTT. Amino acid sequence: CASSTGVGPSTDTQYF.

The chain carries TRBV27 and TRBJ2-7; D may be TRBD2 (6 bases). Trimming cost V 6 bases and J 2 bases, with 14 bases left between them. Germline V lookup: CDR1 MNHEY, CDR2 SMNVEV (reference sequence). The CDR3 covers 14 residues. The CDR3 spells CASRIAVGAYEQYF. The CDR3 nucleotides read TGTGCCAGCAGGATAGCGGTAGGAGCCTACGAGCAGTACTTC.

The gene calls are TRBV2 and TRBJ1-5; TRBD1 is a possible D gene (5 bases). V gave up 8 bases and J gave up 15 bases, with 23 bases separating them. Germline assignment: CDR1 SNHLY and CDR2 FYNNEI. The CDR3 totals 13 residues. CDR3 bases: TGTGCCAGCGTAACAACACCCGGGGCGTCATTGCATTTT. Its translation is CASVTTPGASLHF.

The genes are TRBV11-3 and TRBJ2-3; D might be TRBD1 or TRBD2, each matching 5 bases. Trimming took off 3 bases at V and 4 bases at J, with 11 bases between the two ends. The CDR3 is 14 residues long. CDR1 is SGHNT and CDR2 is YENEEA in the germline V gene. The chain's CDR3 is CASSFSRGSDTQYF. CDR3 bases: TGTGCCAGCAGCTTTAGTCGGGGCTCAGATACGCAGTATTTT.

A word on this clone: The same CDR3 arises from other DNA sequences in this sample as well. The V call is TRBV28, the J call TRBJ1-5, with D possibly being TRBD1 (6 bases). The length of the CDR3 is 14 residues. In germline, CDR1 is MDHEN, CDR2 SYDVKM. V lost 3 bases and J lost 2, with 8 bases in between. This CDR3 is CASSLGGGNQPQHF. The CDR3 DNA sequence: TGTGCCAGCAGTTTGGGGGGCGGCAATCAGCCCCAGCATTTT.

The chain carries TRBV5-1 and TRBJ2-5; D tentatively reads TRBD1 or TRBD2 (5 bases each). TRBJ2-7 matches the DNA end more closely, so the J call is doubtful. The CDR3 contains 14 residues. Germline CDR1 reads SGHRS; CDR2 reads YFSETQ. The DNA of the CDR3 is TGCGCCAGCAGCTTCGGGACGTCTCCCTACGAGCAGTACTTC. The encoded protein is CASSFGTSPYEQYF.

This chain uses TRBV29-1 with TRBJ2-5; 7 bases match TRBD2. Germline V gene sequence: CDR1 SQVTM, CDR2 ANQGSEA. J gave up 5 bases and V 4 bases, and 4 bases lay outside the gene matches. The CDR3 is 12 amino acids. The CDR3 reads CSVGGSGETQYF. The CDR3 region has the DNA TGCAGCGTTGGCGGGAGCGGGGAGACCCAGTACTTC.

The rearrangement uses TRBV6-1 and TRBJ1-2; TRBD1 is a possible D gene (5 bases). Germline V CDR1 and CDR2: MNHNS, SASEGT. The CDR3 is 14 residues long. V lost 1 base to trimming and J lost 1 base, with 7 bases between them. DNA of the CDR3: TGTGCCAGCAGTGAAGGGGACGGTAACTATGGCTACACCTTC. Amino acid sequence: CASSEGDGNYGYTF.

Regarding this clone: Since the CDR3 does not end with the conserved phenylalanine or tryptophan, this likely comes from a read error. This CDR3 is CATAGNYGYTS. CDR3 DNA sequence: TGTGCCACCGCAGGGAACTATGGCTACACCTCC. This chain joins TRBV27 and TRBJ1-2, with a weak D call TRBD1 (5 bases). CDR1 and CDR2 from the germline V gene are MNHEY and SMNVEV (reference sequence). V lost 10 bases and J lost 2, with 8 bases in between. This CDR3 is built from 11 residues.

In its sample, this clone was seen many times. CDR3 protein: CATGFGQDNSPLHF. CDR3 sequence (DNA): TGTGCCACCGGCTTTGGGCAGGATAATTCACCCCTCCACTTT. V gene TRBV4-2 combines with J gene TRBJ1-6; D is ambiguous. The CDR3 length is 14 residues. V dropped 10 bases and J dropped 5 bases, with 15 bases sitting between them. The germline V gene has CDR1 LGHNA and CDR2 YNFKEQ.

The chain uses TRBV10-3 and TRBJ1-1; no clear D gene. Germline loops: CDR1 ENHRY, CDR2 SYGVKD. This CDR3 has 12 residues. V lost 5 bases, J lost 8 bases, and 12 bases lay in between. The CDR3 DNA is TGTGCCATCAGTTCTCGATCGCACGAAGCTTTCTTT. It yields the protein CAISSRSHEAFF.

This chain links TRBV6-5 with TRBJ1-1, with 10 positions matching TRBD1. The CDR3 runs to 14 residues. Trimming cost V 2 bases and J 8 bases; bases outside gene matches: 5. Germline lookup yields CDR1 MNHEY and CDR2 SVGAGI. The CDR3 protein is CASSYPGDRGEAFF. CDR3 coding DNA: TGTGCCAGCAGTTACCCCGGGGACAGGGGAGAAGCTTTCTTT.

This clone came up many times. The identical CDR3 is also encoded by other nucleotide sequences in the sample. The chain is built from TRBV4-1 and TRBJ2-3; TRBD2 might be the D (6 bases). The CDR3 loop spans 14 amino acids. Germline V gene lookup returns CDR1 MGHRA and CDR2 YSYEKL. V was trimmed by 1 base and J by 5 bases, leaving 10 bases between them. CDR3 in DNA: TGCGCCAGCAGCCAAGCGGGAGTTAAAGATACGCAGTATTTT. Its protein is CASSQAGVKDTQYF.

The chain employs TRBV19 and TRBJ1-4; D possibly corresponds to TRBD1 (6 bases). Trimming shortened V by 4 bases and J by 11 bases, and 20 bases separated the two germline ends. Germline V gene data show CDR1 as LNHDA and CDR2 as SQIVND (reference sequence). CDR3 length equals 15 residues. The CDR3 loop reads CASSTTGGALLKLFF. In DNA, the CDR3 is TGTGCCAGTAGTACCACCGGGGGGGCCCTGTTGAAACTGTTTTTT.

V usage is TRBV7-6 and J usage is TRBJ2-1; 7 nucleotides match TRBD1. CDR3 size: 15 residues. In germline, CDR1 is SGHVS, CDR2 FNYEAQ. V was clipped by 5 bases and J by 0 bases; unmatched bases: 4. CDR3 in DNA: TGTGCCAGCAGCCTAAGGACAGGCTCCTACAATGAGCAGTTCTTC. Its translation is CASSLRTGSYNEQFF.

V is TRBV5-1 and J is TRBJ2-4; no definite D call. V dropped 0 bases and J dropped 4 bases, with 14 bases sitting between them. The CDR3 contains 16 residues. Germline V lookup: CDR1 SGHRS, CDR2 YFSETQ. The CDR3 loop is CASSLVFGWWKNIQYF. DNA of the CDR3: TGCGCCAGCAGCTTGGTGTTCGGGTGGTGGAAAAACATTCAGTACTTC.

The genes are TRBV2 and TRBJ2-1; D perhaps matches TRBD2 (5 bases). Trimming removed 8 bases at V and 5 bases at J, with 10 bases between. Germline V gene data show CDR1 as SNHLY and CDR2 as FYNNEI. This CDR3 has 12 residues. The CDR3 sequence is CASRGVHNEQFF. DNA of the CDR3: TGTGCCAGCCGGGGAGTTCACAATGAGCAGTTCTTC.

This chain's CDR3 is CASSAAQGVVKLFF. CDR3 nucleotides: TGTGCCAGCAGCGCGGCGCAGGGGGTTGTAAAACTGTTTTTT. The chain carries TRBV7-9 and TRBJ1-4; TRBD1 matches at 7 bases. CDR3 size: 14 residues. CDR1 SEHNR and CDR2 FQNEAQ come from the germline V gene (reference sequence). Unmatched junction bases numbered 10, after V lost 5 bases and J lost 10 bases.

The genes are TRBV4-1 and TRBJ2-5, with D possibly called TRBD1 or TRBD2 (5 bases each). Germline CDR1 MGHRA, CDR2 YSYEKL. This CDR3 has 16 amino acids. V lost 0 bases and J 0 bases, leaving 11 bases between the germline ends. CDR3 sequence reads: CASSQEIGTNQETQYF. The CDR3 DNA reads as TGCGCCAGCAGCCAAGAGATCGGGACCAACCAAGAGACCCAGTACTTC.

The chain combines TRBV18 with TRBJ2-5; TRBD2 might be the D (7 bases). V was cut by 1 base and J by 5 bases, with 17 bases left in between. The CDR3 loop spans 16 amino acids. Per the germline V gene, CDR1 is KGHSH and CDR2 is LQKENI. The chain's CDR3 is CASSPLAPRGGETQYF. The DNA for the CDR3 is TGTGCCAGCTCACCACTCGCCCCCAGGGGAGGGGAGACCCAGTACTTC.

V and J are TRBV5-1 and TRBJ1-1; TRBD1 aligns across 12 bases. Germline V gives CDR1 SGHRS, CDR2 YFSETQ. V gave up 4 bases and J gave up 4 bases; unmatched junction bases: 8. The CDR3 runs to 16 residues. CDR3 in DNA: TGCGCCAGCAGCCCGGGGACAGGGGGCTTGGGCACTGAAGCTTTCTTT. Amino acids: CASSPGTGGLGTEAFF. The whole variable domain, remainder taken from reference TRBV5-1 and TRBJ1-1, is KAGVTQTPRYLIKTRGQQVTLSCSPISGHRSVSWYQQTPGQGLQFLFEYFSETQRNKGNFPGRFSGRQFSNSRSEMNVSTLELGDSALYLCASSPGTGGLGTEAFFGQGTRLTVV.

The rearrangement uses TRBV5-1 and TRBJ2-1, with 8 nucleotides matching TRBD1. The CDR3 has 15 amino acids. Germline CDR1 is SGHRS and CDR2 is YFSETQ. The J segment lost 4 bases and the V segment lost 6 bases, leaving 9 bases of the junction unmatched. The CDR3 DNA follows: TGCGCCAGCAACTCCGGGACAGGAATATACAATGAGCAGTTCTTC. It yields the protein CASNSGTGIYNEQFF.

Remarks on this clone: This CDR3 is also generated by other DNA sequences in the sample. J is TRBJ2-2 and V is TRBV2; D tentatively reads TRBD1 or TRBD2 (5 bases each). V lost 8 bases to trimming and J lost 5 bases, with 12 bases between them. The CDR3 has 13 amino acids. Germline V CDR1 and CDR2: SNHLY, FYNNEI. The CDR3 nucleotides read TGTGCCAGCCGGACCGGGACGACCGGGGAGCTGTTTTTT. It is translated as CASRTGTTGELFF.